This T cell receptor beta chain was retrieved from a study of human T cells and chemical hapten exposure. The overall study: Mostly female patients had alopecia areata, totalis or universalis.

Study observations and caveats: Clustering by CDR3 similarity yielded significantly more large clusters from expanded TCRs than controls.

The time point denotes: patch test 3, about 24 weeks after DPC sensitization. The treatment is: therapeutic diphenylcyclopropenone sensitization with weekly scalp DPC. Unique molecular identifiers were attached to individual cDNA molecules within the library. As handled by the study authors: Samples had a median of about 95,000 TCRs, ranging roughly 20,000 to 690,600. MiXCR, run by TCRdb on the RACE reads, gives a single entry per CDR3 protein. These V and J calls are TCRdb output, not the study's own analysis. This table has about 120,000 distinct CDR3 sequences, about 11% appearing once. This clonotype has ten or more counts. Its specificity is not known. Relative to the germline gene, one junction end is altered; a read error may explain this. The source is a woman aged 45-65 years with alopecia areata. Some clones in this sample may be carry-over from other donors' samples. Sequencing was performed on whole blood, taken in connection with sensitization to the hapten diphenylcyclopropenone (DPC).

The CDR3 region has the DNA TGTGCCAGCAGCGACTCCGACAATGAGCAGTTCTTC. As protein: CASSDSDNEQFF. V usage is TRBV7-2 and J usage is TRBJ2-1; D is unresolved. CDR1 and CDR2 from the germline V gene are SGHTA and FQGNSA. The CDR3 loop spans 12 amino acids.